This T cell receptor (beta chain) is drawn from a study of cytomegalovirus exposure and HLA in healthy donors. The V end lost 4 bases, the J end lost 1 base, and 11 bases lay between the germline ends. The CDR3 loop spans 14 amino acids. Germline V gene sequence: CDR1 SGHRS, CDR2 YFSETQ. General study findings and limits: Reportedly, TCR beta sequences accurately predicted HLA-A and HLA-B alleles in most subjects.

Among the donors, all were healthy bone marrow donors. Remarks on this clone: Its antigen is undetermined.

This PCR relied on a set of 60 Vbeta primers and 13 Jbeta primers. In the authors' methods: In a later analysis, roughly 10 million of around 75 million unique beta chains occurred in at least two donors. Assay used: immunoSEQ multiplex PCR; TCRdb lists only in-frame clones, some missing. That table gives V, J and clone size, and the DNA gave D and trimming. In the table there are 150,000 to 200,000 clones, nearly 70% of which are singletons. This chain joins TRBV5-1 and TRBJ2-5, with D possibly matching TRBD2 (6 bases). Material for sequencing was PBMCs. This sequence originates from a man aged 25 to 45 in good health and CMV-seropositive. This CDR3 reads CASSGGTTQETQYF. CDR3 bases: TGCGCCAGCAGCGGCGGGACGACCCAAGAGACCCAGTACTTC. The full variable domain, its missing parts supplied by reference TRBV5-1 and TRBJ2-5, is KAGVTQTPRYLIKTRGQQVTLSCSPISGHRSVSWYQQTPGQGLQFLFEYFSETQRNKGNFPGRFSGRQFSNSRSEMNVSTLELGDSALYLCASSGGTTQETQYFGPGTRLLVL.